This T cell receptor (beta chain) is from a study of OX40 agonist ivuxolimab in advanced cancers. Study overall: Previous treatment with anti-PD-1, anti-PD-L1 or anti-CTLA-4 therapy was allowed; about 44% had received some. Three patients, one with hepatocellular carcinoma and two with cutaneous melanoma, achieved partial responses.

Remarks on this clone: As yet, its antigen is unknown.

CDR3 size: 17 residues. Germline V CDR1 and CDR2: LGHNA, YSLEER. Deletions cut 4 bases from V and 2 bases from J, with 18 bases between. Only in-frame clones appear in the TCRdb table, and some are missing; sequencing was by immunoSEQ multiplex PCR. The sample contains roughly 10,000 clones, about 66% of which appear only once. Study results and limitations: In general, CD8+ T cells held more expanded clones than CD4+ did, on average.

The chain joins TRBV4-3 to TRBJ2-1, with D perhaps matching TRBD1 (6 bases). The specimen was CD4+ or CD8+ T cells sorted from blood, collected in a trial of the OX40 agonist ivuxolimab. This receptor was taken from an adult with an advanced solid tumor such as melanoma, head and neck, liver or kidney cancer. The CDR3 DNA is TGCGCCAGCAGCCCCCTTCGAGAGGCAGGGGCCTACAATGAGCAGTTCTTC. The encoded protein is CASSPLREAGAYNEQFF.